These T cell receptor beta chains were read from a single sample in a study of PD-L1 blockade in urothelial cancer. Profiled with immunoSEQ multiplex PCR; TCRdb holds only in-frame clones, not every one. The sample holds tens of thousands of clones, around 88% seen once. Sequenced material: PBMCs, taken around atezolizumab (anti-PD-L1) treatment. These TCRs come from a man aged 60 to 69 with urothelial cancer. Each CDR3 is given with its conserved first and last residue. Each record gives: clone size, J gene, D gene, V gene, CDR3 protein, CDR3 DNA. D genes are given only for firm matches. Size tells how often a clone was seen (once, few, many) or the class of an expanded clone, and some rows leave it out.

size: -
J: TRBJ1-4
D: TRBD1
V: TRBV5-1
CDR3: CASSQDRTNEKLFF
DNA: TGCGCCAGCAGCCAGGACAGGACTAATGAAAAACTGTTTTTT

size: -
J: TRBJ1-1
D: TRBD1
V: TRBV6-5
CDR3: CASTDTGGLTEAFF
DNA: TGTGCCAGCACCGATACAGGGGGACTCACTGAAGCTTTCTTT

size: -
J: TRBJ1-1
D: TRBD1
V: TRBV9
CDR3: CASSARQGANTEAFF
DNA: TGTGCCAGCAGCGCCCGACAGGGGGCAAACACTGAAGCTTTCTTT

size: -
J: TRBJ2-2
D: -
V: TRBV6-5
CDR3: CASSLQGYGELFF
DNA: TGTGCCAGCAGCCTGCAGGGGTACGGGGAGCTGTTTTTT

size: -
J: TRBJ1-2
D: TRBD1
V: TRBV10-1
CDR3: CASSGTGTGYTF
DNA: TGCGCCAGCAGTGGGACAGGGACTGGCTACACCTTC

size: -
J: TRBJ1-2
D: -
V: TRBV4-1
CDR3: CASRGIGQYDYGYTF
DNA: TGCGCCAGCAGAGGAATAGGACAGTACGACTATGGCTACACCTTC

size: -
J: TRBJ1-2
D: TRBD1
V: TRBV19
CDR3: CAIKTGHPYGYTF
DNA: TGTGCCATCAAGACAGGGCATCCCTATGGCTACACCTTC

size: -
J: TRBJ1-2
D: TRBD1
V: TRBV7-9
CDR3: CASSSRGANYGYTF
DNA: TGTGCCAGCAGCTCCAGGGGGGCTAACTATGGCTACACCTTC

size: -
J: TRBJ1-1
D: -
V: TRBV5-6
CDR3: CASSLAGVTEAFF
DNA: TGTGCCAGCAGCTTGGCGGGGGTGACTGAAGCTTTCTTT

size: -
J: TRBJ1-5
D: -
V: TRBV15
CDR3: CATSRIRRGEPQHF
DNA: TGTGCCACCAGCAGAATCCGGAGGGGAGAGCCCCAGCATTTT

size: -
J: TRBJ2-2
D: TRBD2
V: TRBV5-1
CDR3: CASSFSGPNTGELFF
DNA: TGCGCCAGCAGCTTTAGCGGGCCGAACACCGGGGAGCTGTTTTTT

size: -
J: TRBJ1-1
D: TRBD1
V: TRBV11-3
CDR3: CASSRTGQGLDRAFF
DNA: TGTGCCAGCAGCCGTACCGGACAGGGTTTGGATAGGGCTTTCTTT

size: -
J: TRBJ1-4
D: -
V: TRBV19
CDR3: CASSIDRNEKLFF
DNA: TGTGCCAGTAGTATTGACAGGAATGAAAAACTGTTTTTT

size: -
J: TRBJ2-5
D: TRBD1
V: TRBV7-9
CDR3: CASGVGGGQETQYF
DNA: TGTGCCAGCGGGGTAGGGGGCGGCCAAGAGACCCAGTACTTC

size: -
J: TRBJ2-4
D: TRBD1
V: TRBV28
CDR3: CASSAPGTGVKNIQYF
DNA: TGTGCCAGCAGCGCGCCCGGGACAGGGGTCAAAAACATTCAGTACTTC

size: -
J: TRBJ1-4
D: TRBD1
V: TRBV4-1
CDR3: CASSPGQGATNEKLFF
DNA: TGCGCCAGCAGCCCCGGACAGGGGGCAACTAATGAAAAACTGTTTTTT

size: -
J: TRBJ2-6
D: -
V: TRBV5-1
CDR3: CASSPSQGSGANVLTF
DNA: TGCGCCAGCAGCCCATCCCAGGGCTCTGGGGCCAACGTCCTGACTTTC

size: -
J: TRBJ1-4
D: -
V: TRBV27
CDR3: CASTRSGRSNEKLFF
DNA: TGTGCCAGCACCCGCTCTGGAAGGAGTAATGAAAAACTGTTTTTT

size: -
J: TRBJ2-3
D: -
V: TRBV27
CDR3: CASCPRPDRLGADTQYF
DNA: TGTGCCAGCTGTCCCCGTCCCGACAGACTGGGCGCAGATACGCAGTATTTT

size: -
J: TRBJ1-4
D: TRBD1
V: TRBV11-2
CDR3: CASSSRDSEKLFF
DNA: TGTGCCAGCAGCTCCCGGGACAGTGAAAAACTGTTTTTT

size: -
J: TRBJ2-5
D: TRBD2
V: TRBV7-2
CDR3: CASSLGSGGRQETQYF
DNA: TGTGCCAGCAGCTTAGGCAGCGGGGGGAGGCAAGAGACCCAGTACTTC

size: -
J: TRBJ1-2
D: -
V: TRBV7-6
CDR3: CASSPGVQGSYGYTF
DNA: TGTGCCAGCAGCCCAGGGGTACAGGGATCCTATGGCTACACCTTC

size: -
J: TRBJ2-1
D: TRBD1
V: TRBV5-1
CDR3: CASSLGQGRNEQFF
DNA: TGCGCCAGCAGCTTGGGACAGGGTCGGAATGAGCAGTTCTTC

size: -
J: TRBJ1-4
D: -
V: TRBV7-8
CDR3: CASSRDIGREKLFF
DNA: TGTGCCAGCAGCCGGGACATCGGTAGGGAAAAACTGTTTTTT

size: once
J: TRBJ2-2
D: -
V: TRBV7-8
CDR3: CASSLAVGQTGELFF
DNA: TGTGCCAGCAGCTTAGCGGTAGGACAAACCGGGGAGCTGTTTTTT

size: -
J: TRBJ1-1
D: -
V: TRBV5-1
CDR3: CASSLRGGAVAFF
DNA: TGCGCCAGCAGCTTGAGAGGGGGGGCAGTAGCTTTCTTT

size: few
J: TRBJ2-2
D: -
V: TRBV2
CDR3: CASKRDGAGELFF
DNA: TGTGCCAGCAAGAGGGATGGGGCCGGGGAGCTGTTTTTT

size: -
J: TRBJ2-7
D: -
V: TRBV13
CDR3: CASSLGPGLSPSYEQYF
DNA: TGTGCCAGCAGCTTAGGCCCGGGACTCTCACCCTCCTACGAGCAGTACTTC

size: -
J: TRBJ2-7
D: -
V: TRBV6-1
CDR3: CASSVRDTSYEQYF
DNA: TGTGCCAGCAGTGTCCGGGACACCTCCTACGAGCAGTACTTC

size: -
J: TRBJ1-1
D: -
V: TRBV6-1
CDR3: CASTRTVRREAFF
DNA: TGTGCCAGCACTAGGACGGTAAGGAGGGAAGCTTTCTTT

size: few
J: TRBJ1-4
D: -
V: TRBV28
CDR3: CASSLVSAGNEKLFF
DNA: TGTGCCAGCAGTCTCGTGTCGGCAGGGAATGAAAAACTGTTTTTT